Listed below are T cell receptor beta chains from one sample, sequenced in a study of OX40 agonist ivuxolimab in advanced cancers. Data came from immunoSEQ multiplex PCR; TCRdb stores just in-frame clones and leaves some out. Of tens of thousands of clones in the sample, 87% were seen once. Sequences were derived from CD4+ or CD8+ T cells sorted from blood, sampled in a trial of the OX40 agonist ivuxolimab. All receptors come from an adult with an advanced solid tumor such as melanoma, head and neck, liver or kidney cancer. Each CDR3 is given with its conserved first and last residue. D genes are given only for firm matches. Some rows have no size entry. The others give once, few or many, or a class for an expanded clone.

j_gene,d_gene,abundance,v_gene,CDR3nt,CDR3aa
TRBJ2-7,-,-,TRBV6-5,TGTGCCAGCAGAACGACAGGCTCCTACGAGCAGTACTTC,CASRTTGSYEQYF
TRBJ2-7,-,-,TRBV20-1,TGCAGTGCTTGGAGATCCAAGCAGTACTTC,CSAWRSKQYF
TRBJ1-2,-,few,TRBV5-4,TGTGCCAGCAGCTTGGGCAGGGTTGGAGGTGGCTACACCTTC,CASSLGRVGGGYTF
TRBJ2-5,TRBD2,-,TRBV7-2,TGTGCCAGCAGCCCCCGGACGGGAGGGGTGACCCAGTACTTC,CASSPRTGGVTQYF
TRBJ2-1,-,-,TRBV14,TGTGCCAGCAGCCAAGTTACGAACCCACCTTACAATGAGCAGTTCTTC,CASSQVTNPPYNEQFF
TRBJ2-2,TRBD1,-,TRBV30,TGTGCCTCAACCGGCACGACAGGGGGAATGGCCGGGGAGCTGTTTTTT,CASTGTTGGMAGELFF
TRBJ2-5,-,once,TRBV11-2,TGTGCCAGCAGCTTAGAAGGCCGGGTGAGGTACTTC,CASSLEGRVRYF
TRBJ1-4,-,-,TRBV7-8,TGTGCCAGCAGCTTAGCGAGGGCCCCGAATGAAAAACTGTTTTTT,CASSLARAPNEKLFF
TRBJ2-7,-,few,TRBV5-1,TGCGCCAGCAGCAACGGGACATACTACGAGCAGTACTTC,CASSNGTYYEQYF
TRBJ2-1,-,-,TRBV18,TGTGCCAGCGCACAGGGTTCCTACAATGAGCAGTTCTTC,CASAQGSYNEQFF
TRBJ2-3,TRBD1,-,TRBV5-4,TGTGCCAGCAGCTCCGGGACAGGGTCAGATACGCAGTATTTT,CASSSGTGSDTQYF
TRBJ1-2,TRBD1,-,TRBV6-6,TGTGCCAGCAGTCTGACAGGGGACCATGGCTACACCTTC,CASSLTGDHGYTF
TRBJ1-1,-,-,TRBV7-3,TGTGCCAGCAGCTTAACGAGGGGCAACACTGAAGCTTTCTTT,CASSLTRGNTEAFF
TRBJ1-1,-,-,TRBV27,TGTGCCAGCAGTACCCTGGGCACTGAAGCTTTCTTT,CASSTLGTEAFF
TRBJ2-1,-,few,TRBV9,TGTGCCAGCAGCGTAGGGGGCCGGGGGAATGAGCAGTTCTTC,CASSVGGRGNEQFF
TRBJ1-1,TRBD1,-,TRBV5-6,TGTGCCAGCAGCTTCTGGGCCGGGACAGGGAGAGAAGCCACTGAAGCTTTCTTT,CASSFWAGTGREATEAFF
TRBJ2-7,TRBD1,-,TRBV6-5,TGTGCCAGCAGTCCCCGACAGGGGGGCTACGAGCAGTACTTC,CASSPRQGGYEQYF
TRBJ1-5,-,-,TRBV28,TGTGCCAGCAGAAATCAGGGGCTCAGCAATCAGCCCCAGCATTTT,CASRNQGLSNQPQHF
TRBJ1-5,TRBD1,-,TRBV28,TGTGCCAGCAGTTTGACAGGGGGTAGCAATCAGCCCCAGCATTTT,CASSLTGGSNQPQHF
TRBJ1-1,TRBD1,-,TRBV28,TGTGCCAGCAGCCTGGGACAGAAGAACACTGAAGCTTTCTTT,CASSLGQKNTEAFF
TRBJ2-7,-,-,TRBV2,TGTGCCAGCAGTGAAGAGGGCATCTACGAGCAGTACTTC,CASSEEGIYEQYF
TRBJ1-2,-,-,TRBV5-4,TGTGCCAGCAGCGTACCTCCGGGGTTGGGCTACACCTTC,CASSVPPGLGYTF